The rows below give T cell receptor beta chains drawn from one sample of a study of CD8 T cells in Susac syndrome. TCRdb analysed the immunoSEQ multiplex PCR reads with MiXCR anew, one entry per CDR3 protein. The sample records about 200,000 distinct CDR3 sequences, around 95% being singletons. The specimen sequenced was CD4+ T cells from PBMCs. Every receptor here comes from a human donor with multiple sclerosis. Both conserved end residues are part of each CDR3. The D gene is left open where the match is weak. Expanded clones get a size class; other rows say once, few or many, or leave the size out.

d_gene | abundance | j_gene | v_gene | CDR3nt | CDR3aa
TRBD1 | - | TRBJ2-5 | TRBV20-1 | TGCAGTGCTAGTCTCAGGGGGCGCCTAGAGACCCAGTACTTC | CSASLRGRLETQYF
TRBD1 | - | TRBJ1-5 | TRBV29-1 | TGCAGCGTGGCCCCCGGGACAGGGGACCAGCCCCAGCATTTT | CSVAPGTGDQPQHF
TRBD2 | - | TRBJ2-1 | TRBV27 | TGTGCCAGCAGTTTATGGGCTAGCGGGGTTGCCTACAATGAGCAGTTCTTC | CASSLWASGVAYNEQFF
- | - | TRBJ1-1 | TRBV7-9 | TGTGCCAGCAGCTCCAAAGGGGGGGCTGAAGCTTTCTTT | CASSSKGGAEAFF
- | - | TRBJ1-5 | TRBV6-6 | TGTGCCAGCAGTCCTTCTACGGGTCAGCCCCAGCATTTT | CASSPSTGQPQHF
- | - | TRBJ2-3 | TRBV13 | TGTGCCAGCAGCTTAGAGGGTTGGGCAGATACGCAGTATTTT | CASSLEGWADTQYF
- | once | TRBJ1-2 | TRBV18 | TGTGCCAGCTCACCTCCCAGCGCGGGGATCTTTAACTATGGCTACACCTTC | CASSPPSAGIFNYGYTF
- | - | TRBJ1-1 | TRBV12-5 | TGTGCTAGTGGTCCCCTCCTGGCCGAAGCTTTCTTT | CASGPLLAEAFF
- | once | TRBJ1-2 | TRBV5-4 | TGTGCCAGCAGCTTGCAAGGACAGCCGACTGGTGGCTACACCTTC | CASSLQGQPTGGYTF
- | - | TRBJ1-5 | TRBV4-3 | TGCGCCAGCAGCCAAGATTGGGGATACGCTAGCAATCAGCCCCAGCATTTT | CASSQDWGYASNQPQHF
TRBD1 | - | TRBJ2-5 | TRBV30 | TGTGCCTGGAGTCCTTGGACAGGGGGCTGGGAGACCCAGTACTTC | CAWSPWTGGWETQYF
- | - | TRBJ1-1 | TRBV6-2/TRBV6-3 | TGTGCCAGCAGTTACCATGGGGGCCCGAACACTGAAGCTTTCTTT | CASSYHGGPNTEAFF
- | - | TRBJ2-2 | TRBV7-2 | TGTGCCAGCAGCTTACACGTGGCCGGGGAGCTGTTTTTT | CASSLHVAGELFF
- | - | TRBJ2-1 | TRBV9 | TGTGCCAGCAGCGTACAGGGACTCAATGAGCAGTTCTTC | CASSVQGLNEQFF